This TCR beta chain was recorded in a study of T cell responses to AZD1222 COVID-19 vaccine. General study findings and limits: Females outnumbered males among donors, who were mostly white British; clonal diversity was possibly underestimated. Among AZD1222 vaccinees, only 6 or 7 were seropositive at baseline. Unmutated variant regions are reportedly the target of nearly half of TCRs that are spike-specific. The study sampled repertoires only after the peak T cell response.

On this clone: Its antigen is unidentified.

Profiled with immunoSEQ multiplex PCR; TCRdb holds only in-frame clones, not every one. Found here are approximately 50,000 clones, approximately 88% of them singletons; the top ten hold roughly 15%. The V end lost 7 bases, the J end lost 5 bases, and 14 bases lay between the germline ends. This CDR3 has 13 amino acids. This TCR derives from an adult in good health. Sequenced here: peripheral blood, sampled on day 0 of AZD1222 vaccination. The J gene is TRBJ1-2, the V gene TRBV12-3 or TRBV12-4, with a tentative D call TRBD1 (6 bases). CDR3 in amino acids: CASNSRGGYGYTF. The CDR3 DNA sequence: TGTGCCAGCAACTCCAGGGGTGGGTATGGCTACACCTTC.